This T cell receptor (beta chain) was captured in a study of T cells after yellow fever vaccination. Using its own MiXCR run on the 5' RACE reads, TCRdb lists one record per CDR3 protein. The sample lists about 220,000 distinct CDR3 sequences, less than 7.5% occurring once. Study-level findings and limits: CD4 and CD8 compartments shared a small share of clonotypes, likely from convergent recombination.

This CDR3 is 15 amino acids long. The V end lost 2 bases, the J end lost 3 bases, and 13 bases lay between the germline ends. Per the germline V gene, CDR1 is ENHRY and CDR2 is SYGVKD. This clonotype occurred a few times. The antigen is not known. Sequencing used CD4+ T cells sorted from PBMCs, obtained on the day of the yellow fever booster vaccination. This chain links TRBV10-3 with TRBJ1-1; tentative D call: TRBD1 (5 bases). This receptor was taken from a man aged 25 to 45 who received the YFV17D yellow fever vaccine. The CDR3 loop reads CAISETRERDTEAFF. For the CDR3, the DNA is TGTGCCATCAGTGAGACCAGGGAAAGGGACACTGAAGCTTTCTTT.